A single sample gave rise to the 3 T cell receptor beta chains below, sequenced in a study of T cell responses to AZD1222 COVID-19 vaccine. Profiling relied on immunoSEQ multiplex PCR, and the TCRdb table lists in-frame clones only, not all of them. The sample has 140,000 to 150,000 clones, approximately 89% seen once. This material consisted of peripheral blood, taken on day 0 of AZD1222 vaccination. These receptors all come from an adult in good health.

V usage is TRBV7-9 and J usage is TRBJ1-3, with TRBD1 as a possible D gene (5 bases). The CDR3 extends over 15 amino acids. Trimming removed 5 bases from V and 2 bases from J, with 13 bases in between. The germline V gene encodes CDR1 SEHNR and CDR2 FQNEAQ (reference sequence). This CDR3 reads CASSPTGGAGNTIYF. In DNA, the CDR3 is TGTGCCAGCAGCCCCACGGGGGGAGCTGGAAACACCATATATTTT.

The chain has TRBV7-9 and TRBJ2-4, with D possibly called TRBD1 or TRBD2 (5 bases each). The germline gives CDR1 SEHNR, CDR2 FQNEAQ (reference sequence). The CDR3 extends over 15 amino acids. The germline V and J ends were trimmed by 2 bases and 0 bases, with 8 bases remaining between them. The CDR3 DNA reads as TGTGCCAGCAGCTTATCGGGGCTAGCCAAAAACATTCAGTACTTC. Residues: CASSLSGLAKNIQYF.

V usage is TRBV19 and J usage is TRBJ1-2; weak D call: TRBD1 (5 bases). Germline CDR1 and CDR2: LNHDA and SQIVND (reference sequence). V lost 5 bases, J lost 6 bases, and 22 bases lay in between. CDR3 size: 16 residues. CDR3 nucleotides: TGTGCCAGTAGTGTTATCAGGAGGGGCAGTCCGGATGGCTACACCTTC. It yields the protein CASSVIRRGSPDGYTF.